These 2 T cell receptor beta chains share one sample of origin, sequenced in a study of CD8 T cells in Susac syndrome. cDNA came from roughly 0.47 to 1 ug RNA primed by random hexamers. In TCRdb, the immunoSEQ multiplex PCR reads were re-called with MiXCR into one record per CDR3 protein. Among a few hundred thousand distinct CDR3 sequences, about 95% were seen once, and the ten largest hold less than 0.095%. Sequenced: CD4+ T cells from PBMCs. The source is a human donor with multiple sclerosis.

The rearrangement uses TRBV14 and TRBJ2-7, with a weak D call TRBD2 (6 bases). The CDR3 has 12 residues. Germline loops: CDR1 SGHDN, CDR2 FVKESK. V gave up 3 bases and J gave up 7 bases, with 10 bases separating them. This CDR3 is CASSQEGSEQYF. The CDR3 DNA reads TGTGCCAGCAGCCAGGAGGGATCAGAGCAGTACTTC. The full variable domain, its missing parts supplied by reference TRBV14 and TRBJ2-7, is EAGVTQFPSHSVIEKGQTVTLRCDPISGHDNLYWYRRVMGKEIKFLLHFVKESKQDESGMPNNRFLAERTGGTYSTLKVQPAELEDSGVYFCASSQEGSEQYFGPGTRLTVT.

This chain joins TRBV5-1 and TRBJ2-5; the D gene is possibly TRBD2 (6 bases). Deletions cut 1 base from V and 1 base from J, with 14 bases between. CDR1 and CDR2 (germline): SGHRS, YFSETQ. The CDR3 is made up of 16 amino acids. CDR3 protein: CASSLWRQRVQETQYF. The CDR3 DNA is TGCGCCAGCAGCTTGTGGAGACAGCGGGTCCAAGAGACCCAGTACTTC. Full variable domain (missing parts from reference TRBV5-1 and TRBJ2-5): KAGVTQTPRYLIKTRGQQVTLSCSPISGHRSVSWYQQTPGQGLQFLFEYFSETQRNKGNFPGRFSGRQFSNSRSEMNVSTLELGDSALYLCASSLWRQRVQETQYFGPGTRLLVL.